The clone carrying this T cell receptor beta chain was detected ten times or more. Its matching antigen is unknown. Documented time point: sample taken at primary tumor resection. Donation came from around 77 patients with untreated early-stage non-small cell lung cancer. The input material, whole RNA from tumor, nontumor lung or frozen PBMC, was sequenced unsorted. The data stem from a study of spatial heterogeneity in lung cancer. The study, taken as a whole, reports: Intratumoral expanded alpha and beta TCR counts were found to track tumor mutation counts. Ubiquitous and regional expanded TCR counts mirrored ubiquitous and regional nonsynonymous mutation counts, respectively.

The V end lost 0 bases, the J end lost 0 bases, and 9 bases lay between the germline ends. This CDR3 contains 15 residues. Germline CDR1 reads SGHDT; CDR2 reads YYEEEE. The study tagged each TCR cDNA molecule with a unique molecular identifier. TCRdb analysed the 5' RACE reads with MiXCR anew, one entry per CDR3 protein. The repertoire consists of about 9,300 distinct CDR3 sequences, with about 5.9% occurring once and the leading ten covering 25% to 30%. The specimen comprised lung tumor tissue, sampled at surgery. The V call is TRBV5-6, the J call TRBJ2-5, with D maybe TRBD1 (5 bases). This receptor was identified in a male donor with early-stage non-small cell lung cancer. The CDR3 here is CASSLGAGYQETQYF. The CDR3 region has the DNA TGTGCCAGCAGCTTGGGGGCAGGGTACCAAGAGACCCAGTACTTC.